These 27 T cell receptor beta chains were sequenced from one sample in a study of OX40 agonist ivuxolimab in advanced cancers. The protocol was immunoSEQ multiplex PCR, while the TCRdb copy is restricted to in-frame clones and leaves out a portion. The sample contains roughly 88,000 clones, over 75% of which appear only once. The specimen comprised CD4+ or CD8+ T cells sorted from blood, sampled in a trial of the OX40 agonist ivuxolimab. The source is an adult with an advanced solid tumor such as melanoma, head and neck, liver or kidney cancer.

The chain recombines TRBV21-1 with TRBJ2-6; the table's TRBD1 call for D was not verified on the DNA. TRBV21-1 is flagged as a pseudogene. This CDR3 spans 19 amino acids. Written as DNA, the CDR3 is TGTGCCAGCAGCAAGTGGGGGTGGGACAGGGATTCTGGGGCCAACGTCCTGACTTTC. It specifies CASSKWGWDRDSGANVLTF.

This CDR3 reads CASSSSAGSTGELFF. CDR3 nucleotides: TGTGCCAGCAGCTCCTCTGCAGGATCCACCGGGGAGCTGTTTTTT. The rearrangement links TRBV11-3 to TRBJ2-2; no reliable D call. CDR1 and CDR2 from the germline V gene are SGHNT and YENEEA. V was pared by 4 bases and J by 4 bases, with 13 bases between. The CDR3 is 15 residues long.

The chain links TRBV7-2 to TRBJ2-7; D remains unclear. The germline V gene encodes CDR1 SGHTA and CDR2 FQGNSA. Trimming took off 4 bases at V and 3 bases at J, with 19 bases between the two ends. The CDR3 covers 16 residues. The CDR3 is CASSSYRGYRIYEQYF. The CDR3 DNA sequence: TGTGCCAGCAGCTCGTACCGTGGCTACCGGATCTACGAGCAGTACTTC.

The V call is TRBV2, the J call TRBJ1-5; D is perhaps TRBD1 (5 bases). Germline-derived CDR1 and CDR2 are SNHLY and FYNNEI. The CDR3 loop spans 15 amino acids. The V gene lost 10 bases and the J gene lost 6 bases, with 22 bases spanning the gap. The CDR3 nucleotides read TGTGCCACCGAAAGTGGGGGTGGCGGAGGTCAGCCCCAGCATTTT. Protein: CATESGGGGGQPQHF.

This clone was detected only once. V and J are TRBV11-2 and TRBJ1-4; D unclear. Trimming removed 4 bases at V and 4 bases at J, with 10 bases between. Germline CDR1 and CDR2: SGHAT and FQNNGV. The CDR3 consists of 14 residues. DNA of the CDR3: TGTGCCAGCAGCTGGCGCTGGGGTAATGAAAAACTGTTTTTT. It is translated as CASSWRWGNEKLFF.

V gene TRBV19 combines with J gene TRBJ1-4, with a possible D match to TRBD1 (6 bases). CDR3 length equals 15 residues. The germline gives CDR1 LNHDA, CDR2 SQIVND (reference sequence). Trimming took off 5 bases at V and 9 bases at J, with 19 bases between the two ends. This CDR3 is CASSPLGQILKKLFF. The DNA for the CDR3 is TGTGCCAGTAGTCCGCTGGGACAAATTTTGAAAAAACTGTTTTTT.

The table lists this clone with a count of one. The chain recombines TRBV28 with TRBJ1-1; no clear D. Germline CDR1 reads MDHEN; CDR2 reads SYDVKM. CDR3 length: 10 amino acids. V shed 8 bases and J shed 8 bases, with 9 bases lying between them. In DNA form, the CDR3 reads TGTGCCAGCGCCACAGAGGAAGCTTTCTTT. Protein product: CASATEEAFF. Filled out from reference TRBV28 and TRBJ1-1, the complete variable domain reads DVKVTQSSRYLVKRTGEKVFLECVQDMDHENMFWYRQDPGLGLRLIYFSYDVKMKEKGDIPEGYSVSREKKERFSLILESASTNQTSMYLCASATEEAFFGQGTRLTVV.

The rearrangement joins TRBV28 to TRBJ1-5; tentative D call: TRBD1 (6 bases). The CDR3 is 14 residues long. Germline V lookup: CDR1 MDHEN, CDR2 SYDVKM. Trimming shortened V by 4 bases and J by 3 bases, and 10 bases separated the two germline ends. The CDR3 nucleotides read TGTGCCAGCAGTTCAGGGGTTTTCAATCAGCCCCAGCATTTT. Its protein product is CASSSGVFNQPQHF. The entire variable domain, with the rest obtained from reference TRBV28 and TRBJ1-5, is as follows: DVKVTQSSRYLVKRTGEKVFLECVQDMDHENMFWYRQDPGLGLRLIYFSYDVKMKEKGDIPEGYSVSREKKERFSLILESASTNQTSMYLCASSSGVFNQPQHFGDGTRLSIL.

The V call is TRBV27, the J call TRBJ1-3; TRBD1 matches 10 bases. Trimming at V came to 5 bases and at J to 4 bases, leaving 14 bases not matched to a gene. This CDR3 has 18 amino acids. Per the germline V gene, CDR1 is MNHEY and CDR2 is SMNVEV (reference sequence). The CDR3 region has the DNA TGTGCCAGCAGTGACAGGGGGCGAGGTGGGTCTCTGGGAAACACCATATATTTT. It is translated as CASSDRGRGGSLGNTIYF.

The chain couples TRBV6-5 to TRBJ2-7; unclear D gene. This CDR3 has 10 amino acids. Trimming cost V 8 bases and J 3 bases, with 5 bases left between them. CDR1 and CDR2 (germline): MNHEY, SVGAGI. This CDR3 is CASGHYEQYF. In DNA, the CDR3 is TGTGCCAGCGGTCACTACGAGCAGTACTTC.

V is TRBV5-6 and J is TRBJ1-3; D perhaps matches TRBD1 (5 bases). Germline assignment: CDR1 SGHDT and CDR2 YYEEEE. The length of the CDR3 is 14 residues. The ends were cut back, 0 bases at V and 2 bases at J, with 6 bases in the middle. The CDR3 sequence is CASSLGQPGNTIYF. CDR3 DNA sequence: TGTGCCAGCAGCTTGGGACAGCCTGGAAACACCATATATTTT.

The J gene is TRBJ2-5, the V gene TRBV6-1, with 7 bases matching TRBD1. V dropped 4 bases and J dropped 5; count of bases not matched to a gene: 10. Germline lookup yields CDR1 MNHNS and CDR2 SASEGT. This CDR3 is 15 amino acids long. The CDR3 protein is CASSVRQGSWETQYF. In DNA, the CDR3 is TGTGCCAGCAGTGTCCGACAGGGAAGCTGGGAGACCCAGTACTTC.

The V gene is TRBV5-4, the J gene TRBJ2-1; 7 bases agree with TRBD1. The length of the CDR3 is 15 residues. The junction had 4 bases not matched to a gene; V was cut back by 4 bases and J by 0 bases. CDR1 is SGHNT, CDR2 YYREEE, per germline (reference sequence). For the CDR3, the DNA is TGTGCCAGCAGCCAGGACAGGAGCTCCTACAATGAGCAGTTCTTC. Amino acids: CASSQDRSSYNEQFF.

The genes are TRBV27 and TRBJ2-1; D perhaps matches TRBD1 (5 bases). Germline V gene sequence: CDR1 MNHEY, CDR2 SMNVEV (reference sequence). V lost 2 bases and J lost 13, with 12 bases in between. CDR3 length: 12 residues. The CDR3: CASSLNWGAQFF. In DNA form, the CDR3 reads TGTGCCAGCAGTTTAAATTGGGGCGCTCAGTTCTTC.

This rearrangement joins TRBV30 to TRBJ2-7; D not certain. V was clipped by 2 bases and J by 4 bases, with 15 bases between them. The CDR3 has 14 amino acids. Germline V gene sequence: CDR1 GTSNPN, CDR2 SVGIG (reference sequence). The CDR3 reads CAWSNDRWDYEQYF. The CDR3 region has the DNA TGTGCCTGGAGTAACGATCGGTGGGATTACGAGCAGTACTTC.

This chain connects TRBV10-3 to TRBJ1-5; possible D gene TRBD1, 5 bases. This CDR3 is 14 amino acids long. Germline V gene sequence: CDR1 ENHRY, CDR2 SYGVKD. V dropped 8 bases and J dropped 3 bases, with 14 bases sitting between them. CDR3 sequence: CAIGRGGNNQPQHF. The CDR3 bases are TGTGCCATCGGTCGGGGCGGAAACAATCAGCCCCAGCATTTT.

The genes are TRBV5-4 and TRBJ2-1; D gene unclear. The CDR3 is 13 amino acids. Trimming removed 0 bases from V and 7 bases from J, with 8 bases in between. Germline V gene lookup returns CDR1 SGHNT and CDR2 YYREEE (reference sequence). In nucleotides, the CDR3 is TGTGCCAGCAGCTTGGATCGTGGTAATGAGCAGTTCTTC. Its translation: CASSLDRGNEQFF.

V is TRBV9 and J is TRBJ2-5; TRBD2 agrees at 14 bases. Germline V CDR1 and CDR2: SGDLS, YYNGEE. J was trimmed by 0 bases and V by 4 bases; bases with no gene match: 11. The CDR3 is 19 residues long. CDR3 region: CASSPGLAGVTWYQETQYF. The CDR3 bases are TGTGCCAGCAGCCCGGGACTAGCGGGAGTGACTTGGTACCAAGAGACCCAGTACTTC.

The chain has TRBV5-1 and TRBJ2-3, with 7 bases fitting TRBD1. CDR1 and CDR2 from the germline V gene are SGHRS and YFSETQ. This CDR3 contains 15 residues. The trim removed 0 bases at V and 2 bases at J, leaving 3 bases unmatched. Here the CDR3 DNA reads TGCGCCAGCAGCTTGGACAGGGGACCCACAGATACGCAGTATTTT. Its protein product is CASSLDRGPTDTQYF.

V gene TRBV27 combines with J gene TRBJ2-1; D is perhaps TRBD2 (6 bases). The CDR3 extends over 15 amino acids. Germline CDR1 and CDR2: MNHEY and SMNVEV (reference sequence). The V end lost 6 bases, the J end lost 0 bases, and 12 bases lay between the germline ends. The CDR3 protein is CASRAQRASYNEQFF. The CDR3 DNA sequence: TGTGCCAGCAGAGCTCAGCGGGCCTCCTACAATGAGCAGTTCTTC.

The chain combines TRBV18 with TRBJ2-7, with 7 positions matching TRBD1. Trimming cost V 3 bases and J 0 bases; bases outside gene matches: 2. Germline loops: CDR1 KGHSH, CDR2 LQKENI. CDR3 length equals 14 residues. CDR3 coding DNA: TGTGCCAGCTCACCCAGACAGGGCTCCTACGAGCAGTACTTC. Its translation is CASSPRQGSYEQYF.

V is TRBV21-1 and J is TRBJ2-2; whether TRBD1, the table's D call, matches the DNA was not checked. TRBV21-1 constitutes a pseudogene. This CDR3 spans 13 amino acids. The CDR3 is CASSLSGSGELFF. CDR3 sequence (DNA): TGTGCCAGCAGCCTTTCAGGGTCCGGGGAGCTGTTTTTT.

The genes are TRBV19 and TRBJ2-7; D is ambiguous. The CDR3 contains 13 residues. Germline values: CDR1 LNHDA, CDR2 SQIVND (reference sequence). Trimming removed 3 bases at V and 6 bases at J, with 12 bases between. CDR3 loop: CASSIYPELEQYF. CDR3 bases: TGTGCCAGTAGTATCTATCCCGAGCTCGAGCAGTACTTC. The full variable domain, completed using reference TRBV19 and TRBJ2-7, is DGGITQSPKYLFRKEGQNVTLSCEQNLNHDAMYWYRQDPGQGLRLIYYSQIVNDFQKGDIAEGYSVSREKKESFPLTVTSAQKNPTAFYLCASSIYPELEQYFGPGTRLTVT.

The chain is built from TRBV7-8 and TRBJ1-2; the D gene is possibly TRBD1 (6 bases). Per germline, CDR1 SGHVS and CDR2 FQNEAQ. The V and J ends lost 5 bases and 0 bases respectively, with 13 bases between them. This CDR3 has 15 residues. In DNA form, the CDR3 reads TGTGCCAGCAGCAAAGACAGGCTCCCTAACTATGGCTACACCTTC. Encoded protein: CASSKDRLPNYGYTF.

This clone was detected only once. V and J are TRBV5-1 and TRBJ2-6; TRBD1 matches 9 bases. V was pared by 3 bases and J by 0 bases, with 10 bases of the junction left unmatched. The germline V gene has CDR1 SGHRS and CDR2 YFSETQ. There are 19 residues in the CDR3. The CDR3 protein is CASSSRTGGASSGANVLTF. The CDR3 DNA is TGCGCCAGCAGCTCCCGTACAGGGGGCGCTTCCTCTGGGGCCAACGTCCTGACTTTC.

The chain couples TRBV6-6 to TRBJ2-5; 7 nucleotides match TRBD1. CDR1 and CDR2 from the germline V gene are MNHNY and SVGAGI (reference sequence). J was trimmed by 1 base and V by 6 bases; bases with no gene match: 5. This CDR3 comprises 14 residues. The CDR3 is CASSWGQIQETQYF. In nucleotides, the CDR3 is TGTGCCAGCAGCTGGGGACAGATCCAAGAGACCCAGTACTTC.

This chain connects TRBV7-8 to TRBJ2-1; possible D gene TRBD1, 5 bases. Germline assignment: CDR1 SGHVS and CDR2 FQNEAQ. This CDR3 is built from 14 residues. The germline V and J ends were trimmed by 5 bases and 8 bases, with 16 bases remaining between them. The chain's CDR3 is CASSPGRALDEQFF. DNA of the CDR3: TGTGCCAGCAGCCCGGGCAGGGCACTCGATGAGCAGTTCTTC.